A selection of T cell receptor beta chains follows, all from one sample in a study of OX40 agonist ivuxolimab in advanced cancers. Some clones are missing from TCRdb's copy, which holds only in-frame ones; the method was immunoSEQ multiplex PCR. Here the sample spans tens of thousands of clones, less than 90% being singletons. Here the sequenced sample was CD4+ or CD8+ T cells sorted from blood, taken in a trial of the OX40 agonist ivuxolimab. Receptors originate from an adult with an advanced solid tumor such as melanoma, head and neck, liver or kidney cancer. Each CDR3 is given without its conserved first and last residue. The size entry is marked missing in some rows and otherwise reads once, few, many or a size class.

size: -; V: TRBV27; J: TRBJ1-5; CDR3: ASSTTGQPQH
size: -; V: TRBV19; J: TRBJ2-7; CDR3: ASSIKGFVSYEQY
size: -; V: TRBV2; J: TRBJ1-1; CDR3: ASRQGYTEAF
size: few; V: TRBV4-1; J: TRBJ2-7; CDR3: ASSQGTSGWSYEQY
size: -; V: TRBV7-2; J: TRBJ2-5; CDR3: ASSGGAGVGTQY
size: -; V: TRBV6-1; J: TRBJ2-3; CDR3: ASIVGISTDTQY
size: -; V: TRBV5-1; J: TRBJ1-4; CDR3: ASSLEAREHEKLF
size: -; V: TRBV7-2; J: TRBJ2-7; CDR3: ASSSSTVSSYEQY
size: -; V: TRBV6-1; J: TRBJ1-3; CDR3: ASIRDRDGNTIY
size: -; V: TRBV19; J: TRBJ2-7; CDR3: ASSRDSTYEQY
size: -; V: TRBV7-2; J: TRBJ1-2; CDR3: ASSLARGAGYGYT
size: -; V: TRBV18; J: TRBJ1-1; CDR3: ASSPPNRQKNTEAF
size: -; V: TRBV29-1; J: TRBJ2-7; CDR3: SVGNRVEQY
size: -; V: TRBV5-3; J: TRBJ2-6; CDR3: ARSLGPDGANVLT
size: -; V: TRBV7-9; J: TRBJ1-2; CDR3: ASSPRVGLVGYT
size: -; V: TRBV6-5; J: TRBJ1-3; CDR3: ASSYTGQGTGNTIY
size: once; V: TRBV18; J: TRBJ1-2; CDR3: ASSPPQNYGYT
size: -; V: TRBV5-1; J: TRBJ2-1; CDR3: ASSFAGLGEQF
size: -; V: TRBV7-7; J: TRBJ2-1; CDR3: ASSLAEGDEQF